The rows below give T cell receptor beta chains drawn from one sample of a study of blood T cell repertoires in COVID-19. Profiled with immunoSEQ multiplex PCR; TCRdb holds only in-frame clones, not every one. This table holds approximately 44,000 clones, approximately 89% found once. Material for sequencing was peripheral blood. These receptors were collected from a woman aged 80 or over with acute or convalescent COVID-19. CDR3s include the opening cysteine and the closing phenylalanine or tryptophan. Fields, in order: clone size, V gene, D gene, J gene, CDR3 protein, CDR3 DNA. A D gene is named only where the DNA matches it firmly. Only some rows state a clone size, as once, few, many or a class for expanded clones.

abundance: .; v_gene: TRBV4-2; d_gene: .; j_gene: TRBJ2-3; CDR3aa: CASSQDTRTDTQYF; CDR3nt: TGTGCCAGCAGCCAAGATACCAGAACAGATACGCAGTATTTT
abundance: .; v_gene: TRBV7-8; d_gene: .; j_gene: TRBJ1-4; CDR3aa: CASSSQTSTNEKLFF; CDR3nt: TGTGCCAGCAGCTCTCAGACAAGTACTAATGAAAAACTGTTTTTT
abundance: .; v_gene: TRBV6-5; d_gene: .; j_gene: TRBJ2-2; CDR3aa: CASGKGAGELFF; CDR3nt: TGTGCCAGTGGGAAGGGGGCCGGGGAGCTGTTTTTT
abundance: .; v_gene: TRBV2; d_gene: .; j_gene: TRBJ2-3; CDR3aa: CATTTSRWTDTQYF; CDR3nt: TGTGCCACTACCACCTCTAGATGGACAGATACGCAGTATTTT
abundance: .; v_gene: TRBV18; d_gene: .; j_gene: TRBJ1-1; CDR3aa: CASSPSGSARAFF; CDR3nt: TGTGCCAGCTCACCATCAGGGTCGGCACGGGCTTTCTTT
abundance: .; v_gene: TRBV11-2; d_gene: TRBD1; j_gene: TRBJ1-2; CDR3aa: CASSRGTDNYGYTF; CDR3nt: TGTGCCAGCAGCCGAGGGACAGATAACTATGGCTACACCTTC
abundance: .; v_gene: TRBV5-1; d_gene: .; j_gene: TRBJ1-4; CDR3aa: CASSLDGVEEKLFF; CDR3nt: TGCGCCAGCAGCTTGGACGGGGTTGAGGAAAAACTGTTTTTT
abundance: .; v_gene: TRBV2; d_gene: TRBD2; j_gene: TRBJ2-5; CDR3aa: CASTLAGKTQYF; CDR3nt: TGTGCCAGCACCCTAGCGGGGAAGACCCAGTACTTC
abundance: once; v_gene: TRBV20-1; d_gene: .; j_gene: TRBJ2-1; CDR3aa: CSASRQGGYNEQFF; CDR3nt: TGCAGTGCTAGTCGTCAGGGGGGCTACAATGAGCAGTTCTTC
abundance: .; v_gene: TRBV3-1/TRBV3-2; d_gene: TRBD1; j_gene: TRBJ2-1; CDR3aa: CASSSSGQGGNEQFF; CDR3nt: TGTGCCAGCAGCTCATCCGGACAGGGGGGCAATGAGCAGTTCTTC
abundance: .; v_gene: TRBV19; d_gene: .; j_gene: TRBJ1-5; CDR3aa: CASSIVAGDGQPQHF; CDR3nt: TGTGCCAGTAGTATCGTCGCAGGGGACGGACAGCCCCAGCATTTT
abundance: once; v_gene: TRBV19; d_gene: TRBD2; j_gene: TRBJ2-1; CDR3aa: CASSSRGGDEQFF; CDR3nt: TGTGCCAGTAGTTCGCGGGGGGGTGATGAGCAGTTCTTC
abundance: .; v_gene: TRBV10-3; d_gene: .; j_gene: TRBJ1-4; CDR3aa: CATSGGDEKLFF; CDR3nt: TGTGCCACCTCGGGGGGGGATGAAAAACTGTTTTTT